The present T cell receptor (beta chain) was sequenced within a study of T-cell memory formation after mild COVID-19. Remarks on this clonotype: The antigen is not known.

Germline values: CDR1 MDHEN, CDR2 SYDVKM. This CDR3 contains 15 residues. The V and J ends lost 2 bases and 3 bases respectively, with 11 bases between them. Study outcomes and limitations: Contracting CD4+ clones sat mainly in CM and EM; CD8+ in EMRA. In pre-infection memory, a portion of responding clones appeared, which suggested that cross-reactive memory joined.

Using constant-segment primers, 5'RACE produced TCR alpha and TCR beta cDNA libraries carrying sample barcodes and UMIs. TCRdb recomputed calls from the 5' RACE reads with MiXCR, one row per CDR3 protein. The table has about 400,000 distinct CDR3 sequences, about 20% seen once. This sequence originates from a man between 18 and 29 years old who had mild COVID-19 (a few samples of this study predate the infection). Cell type and time point are not known. Sequencing used PBMCs or a T cell subset sorted from them (not recorded which). This sequence joins TRBV28 and TRBJ1-5; D remains unclear. This chain's CDR3 is CASSLNGVSNQPQHF. DNA of the CDR3: TGTGCCAGCAGTTTAAATGGGGTCTCCAATCAGCCCCAGCATTTT.